The subject of this entry is one T cell receptor (beta chain). As yet, its antigen is unknown. This sample was included in a study of OX40 agonist ivuxolimab in advanced cancers. Broader study findings: More expanded clones were found, on average, in CD8+ than in CD4+ T cells.

Patients who had autoimmune disease history or got systemic immunosuppression were left out. The CDR3 has 13 amino acids. Germline V gene lookup returns CDR1 SQVTM and CDR2 ANQGSEA. V was trimmed by 4 bases and J by 5 bases, leaving 11 bases between them. Using immunoSEQ multiplex PCR, the repertoire was profiled, and TCRdb retains in-frame clones only, with some absent. The table lists about 69,000 clones, approximately 90% of them singletons. The sequences come from CD4+ or CD8+ T cells sorted from blood, collected in a trial of the OX40 agonist ivuxolimab. The clonotype originates from an adult with an advanced solid tumor such as melanoma, head and neck, liver or kidney cancer. V and J are TRBV29-1 and TRBJ2-2; D uncertain. Here the CDR3 reads CSVAQSKTGELFF. As DNA, the CDR3 is TGCAGCGTTGCACAGTCCAAAACCGGGGAGCTGTTTTTT.